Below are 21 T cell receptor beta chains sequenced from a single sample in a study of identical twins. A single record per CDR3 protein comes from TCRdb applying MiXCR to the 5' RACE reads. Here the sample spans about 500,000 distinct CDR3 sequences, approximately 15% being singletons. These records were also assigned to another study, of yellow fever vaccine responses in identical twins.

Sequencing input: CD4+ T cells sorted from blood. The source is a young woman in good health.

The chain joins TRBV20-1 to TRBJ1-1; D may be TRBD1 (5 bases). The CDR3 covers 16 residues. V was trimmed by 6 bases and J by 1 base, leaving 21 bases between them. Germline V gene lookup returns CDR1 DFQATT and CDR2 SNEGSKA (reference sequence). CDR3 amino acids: CSARQGVMFGNTEAFF. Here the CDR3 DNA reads TGCAGTGCAAGACAAGGGGTGATGTTTGGGAACACTGAAGCTTTCTTT.

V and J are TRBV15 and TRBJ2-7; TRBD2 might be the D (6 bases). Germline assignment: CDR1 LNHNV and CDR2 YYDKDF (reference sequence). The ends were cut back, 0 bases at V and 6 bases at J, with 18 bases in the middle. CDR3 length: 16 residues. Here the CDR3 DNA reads TGTGCCACCAGCAGAGATCAAGCGGGCCTCGATACCGAGCAGTACTTC. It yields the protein CATSRDQAGLDTEQYF.

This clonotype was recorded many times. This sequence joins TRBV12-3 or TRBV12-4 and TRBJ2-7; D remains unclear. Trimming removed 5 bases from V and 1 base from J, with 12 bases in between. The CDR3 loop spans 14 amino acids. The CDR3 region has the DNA TGTGCCAGCAGTCTAAGACTGGGTTCCTACGAGCAGTACTTC. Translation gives CASSLRLGSYEQYF.

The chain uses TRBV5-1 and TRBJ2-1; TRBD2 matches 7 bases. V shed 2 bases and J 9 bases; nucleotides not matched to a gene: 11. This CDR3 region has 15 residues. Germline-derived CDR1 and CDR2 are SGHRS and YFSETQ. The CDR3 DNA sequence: TGCGCCAGCAGCTTCGGGACTCACGGGGAGGGTGAGCAGTTCTTC. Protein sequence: CASSFGTHGEGEQFF.

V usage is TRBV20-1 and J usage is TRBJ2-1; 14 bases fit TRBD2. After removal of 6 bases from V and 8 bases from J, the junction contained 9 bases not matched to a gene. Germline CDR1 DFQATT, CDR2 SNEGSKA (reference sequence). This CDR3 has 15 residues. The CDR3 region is CSAIPGTSGRDEQFF. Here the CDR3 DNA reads TGCAGTGCCATCCCCGGGACTAGCGGGAGAGATGAGCAGTTCTTC.

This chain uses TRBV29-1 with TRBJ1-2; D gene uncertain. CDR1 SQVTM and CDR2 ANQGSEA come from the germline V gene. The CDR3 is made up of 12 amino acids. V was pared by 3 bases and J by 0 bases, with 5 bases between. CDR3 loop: CSVDSANYGYTF. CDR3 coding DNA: TGCAGCGTTGATTCAGCTAACTATGGCTACACCTTC.

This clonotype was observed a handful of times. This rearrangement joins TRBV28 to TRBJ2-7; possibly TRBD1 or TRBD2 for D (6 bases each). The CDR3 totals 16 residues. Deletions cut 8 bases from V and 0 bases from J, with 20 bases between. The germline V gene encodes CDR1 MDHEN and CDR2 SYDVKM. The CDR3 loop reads CASLGGGQRASYEQYF. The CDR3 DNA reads TGTGCCAGCCTGGGGGGTGGACAGCGAGCCTCCTACGAGCAGTACTTC.

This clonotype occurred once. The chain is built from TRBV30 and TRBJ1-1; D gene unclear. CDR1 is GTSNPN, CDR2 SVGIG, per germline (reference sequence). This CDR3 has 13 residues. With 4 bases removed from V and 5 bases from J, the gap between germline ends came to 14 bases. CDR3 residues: CAWTPHGPTEAFF. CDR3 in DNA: TGTGCCTGGACCCCACATGGGCCGACTGAAGCTTTCTTT.

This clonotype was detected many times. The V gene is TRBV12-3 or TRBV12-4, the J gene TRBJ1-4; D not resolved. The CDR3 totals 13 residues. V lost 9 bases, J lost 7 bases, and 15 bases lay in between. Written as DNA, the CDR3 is TGTGCCAGTGGTGACGCAGACCTTGAAAAACTGTTTTTT. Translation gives CASGDADLEKLFF.

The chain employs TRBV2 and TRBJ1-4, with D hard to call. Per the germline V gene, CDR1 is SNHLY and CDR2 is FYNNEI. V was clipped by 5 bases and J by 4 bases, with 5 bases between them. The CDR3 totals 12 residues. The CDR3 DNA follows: TGTGCCAGCAGTCAGTATAATGAAAAACTGTTTTTT. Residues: CASSQYNEKLFF.

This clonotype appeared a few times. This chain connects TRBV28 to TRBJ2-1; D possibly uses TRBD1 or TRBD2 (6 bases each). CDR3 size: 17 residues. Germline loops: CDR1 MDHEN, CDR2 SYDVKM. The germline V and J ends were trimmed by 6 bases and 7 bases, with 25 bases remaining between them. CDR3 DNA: TGTGCCAGCAGGACACCTGCCGGGACTCAGGGGTGGAATGAGCAGTTCTTC. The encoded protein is CASRTPAGTQGWNEQFF.

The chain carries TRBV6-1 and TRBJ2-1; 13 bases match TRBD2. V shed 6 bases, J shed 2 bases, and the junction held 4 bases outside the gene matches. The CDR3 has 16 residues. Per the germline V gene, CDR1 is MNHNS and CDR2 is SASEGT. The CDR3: CASSQGLAGAYNEQFF. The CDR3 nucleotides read TGTGCCAGCAGCCAAGGACTAGCGGGAGCCTACAATGAGCAGTTCTTC.

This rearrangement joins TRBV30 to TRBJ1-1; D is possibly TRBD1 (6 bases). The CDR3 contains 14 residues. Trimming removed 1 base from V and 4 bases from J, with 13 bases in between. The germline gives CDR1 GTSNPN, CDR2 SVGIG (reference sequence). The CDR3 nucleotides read TGTGCCTGGAGTGATTGGGGGCTTGGCACTGAAGCTTTCTTT. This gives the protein CAWSDWGLGTEAFF.

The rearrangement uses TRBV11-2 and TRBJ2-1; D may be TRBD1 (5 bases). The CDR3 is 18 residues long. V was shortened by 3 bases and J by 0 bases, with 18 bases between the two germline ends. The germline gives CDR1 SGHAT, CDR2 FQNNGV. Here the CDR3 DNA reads TGTGCCAGCAGCTTTCCTGGGGCAGGCCACAGCTCCTACAATGAGCAGTTCTTC. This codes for CASSFPGAGHSSYNEQFF.

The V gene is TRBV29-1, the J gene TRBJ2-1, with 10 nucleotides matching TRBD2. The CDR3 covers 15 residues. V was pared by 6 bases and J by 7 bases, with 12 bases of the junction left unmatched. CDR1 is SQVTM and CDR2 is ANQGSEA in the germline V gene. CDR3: CSVSGSSGRTNEQFF. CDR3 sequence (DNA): TGCAGCGTCTCTGGGAGTAGCGGGAGGACGAATGAGCAGTTCTTC.

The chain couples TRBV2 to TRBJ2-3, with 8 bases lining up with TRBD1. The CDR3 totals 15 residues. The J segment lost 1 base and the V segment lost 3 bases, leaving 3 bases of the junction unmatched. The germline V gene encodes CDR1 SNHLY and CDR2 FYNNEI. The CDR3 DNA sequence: TGTGCCAGCAGTGACAACAGGGGGGGCACAGATACGCAGTATTTT. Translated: CASSDNRGGTDTQYF. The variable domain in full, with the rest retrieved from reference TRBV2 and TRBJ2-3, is EPEVTQTPSHQVTQMGQEVILRCVPISNHLYFYWYRQILGQKVEFLVSFYNNEISEKSEIFDDQFSVERPDGSNFTLKIRSTKLEDSAMYFCASSDNRGGTDTQYFGPGTRLTVL.

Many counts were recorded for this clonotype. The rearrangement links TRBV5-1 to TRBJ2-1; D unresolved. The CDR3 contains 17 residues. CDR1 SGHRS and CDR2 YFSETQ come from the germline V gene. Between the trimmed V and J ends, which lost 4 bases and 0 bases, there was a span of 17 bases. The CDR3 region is CASSPLGHPSSYNEQFF. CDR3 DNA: TGCGCCAGCAGCCCCTTGGGCCACCCAAGCTCCTACAATGAGCAGTTCTTC.

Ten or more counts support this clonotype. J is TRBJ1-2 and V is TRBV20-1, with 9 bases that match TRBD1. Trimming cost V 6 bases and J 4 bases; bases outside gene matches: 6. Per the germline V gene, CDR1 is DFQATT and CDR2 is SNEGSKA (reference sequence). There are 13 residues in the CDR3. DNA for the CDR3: TGCAGTGCACTTACAGGGGGCGCCTATGGCTACACCTTC. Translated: CSALTGGAYGYTF.

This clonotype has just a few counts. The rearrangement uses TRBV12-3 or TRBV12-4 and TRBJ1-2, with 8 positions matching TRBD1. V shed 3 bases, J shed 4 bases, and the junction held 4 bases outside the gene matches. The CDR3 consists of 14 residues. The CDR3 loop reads CASSFQGAGYGYTF. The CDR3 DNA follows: TGTGCCAGCAGTTTTCAGGGGGCTGGCTATGGCTACACCTTC.

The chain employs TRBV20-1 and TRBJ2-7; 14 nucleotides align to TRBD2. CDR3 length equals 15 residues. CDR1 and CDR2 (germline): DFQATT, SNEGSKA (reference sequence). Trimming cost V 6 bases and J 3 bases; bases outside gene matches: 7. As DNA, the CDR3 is TGCAGTGCCGAGGGACTAGCGGGAGTCGACTACGAGCAGTACTTC. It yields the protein CSAEGLAGVDYEQYF.

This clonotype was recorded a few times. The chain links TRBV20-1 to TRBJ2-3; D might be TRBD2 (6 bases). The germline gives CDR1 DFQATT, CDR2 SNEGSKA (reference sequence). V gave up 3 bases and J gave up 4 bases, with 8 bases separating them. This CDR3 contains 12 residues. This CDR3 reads CSAREGSDTQYF. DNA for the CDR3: TGCAGTGCTAGGGAGGGTTCAGATACGCAGTATTTT.